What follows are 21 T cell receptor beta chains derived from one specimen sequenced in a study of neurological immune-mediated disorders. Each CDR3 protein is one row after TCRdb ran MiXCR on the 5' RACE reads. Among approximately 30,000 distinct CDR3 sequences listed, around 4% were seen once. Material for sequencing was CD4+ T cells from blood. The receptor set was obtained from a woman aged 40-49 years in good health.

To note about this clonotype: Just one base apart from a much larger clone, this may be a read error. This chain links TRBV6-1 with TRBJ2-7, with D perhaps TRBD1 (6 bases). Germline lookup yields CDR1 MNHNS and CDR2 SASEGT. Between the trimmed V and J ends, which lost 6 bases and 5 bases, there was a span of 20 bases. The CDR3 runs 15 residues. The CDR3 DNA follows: TGTGCCAGCAGGCTGGCAGGGGCCGTCGGCAACGAGCAGTACTTC. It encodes CASRLAGAVGNEQYF.

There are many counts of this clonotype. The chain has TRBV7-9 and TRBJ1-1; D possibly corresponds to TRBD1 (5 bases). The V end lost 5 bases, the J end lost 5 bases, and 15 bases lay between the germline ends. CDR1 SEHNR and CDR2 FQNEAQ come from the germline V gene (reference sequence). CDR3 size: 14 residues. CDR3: CASSNRDGGTEAFF. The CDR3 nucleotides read TGTGCCAGCAGCAACCGGGACGGTGGGACTGAAGCTTTCTTT.

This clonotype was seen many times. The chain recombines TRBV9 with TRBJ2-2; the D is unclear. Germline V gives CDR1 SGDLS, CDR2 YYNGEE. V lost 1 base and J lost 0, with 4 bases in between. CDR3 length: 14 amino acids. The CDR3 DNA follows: TGTGCCAGCAGCGTACTCCCGAACACCGGGGAGCTGTTTTTT. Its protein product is CASSVLPNTGELFF.

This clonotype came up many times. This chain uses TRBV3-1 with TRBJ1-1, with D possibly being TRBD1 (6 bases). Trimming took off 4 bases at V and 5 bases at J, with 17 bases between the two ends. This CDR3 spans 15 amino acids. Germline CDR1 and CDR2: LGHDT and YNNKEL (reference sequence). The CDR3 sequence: CASSRDEARGTEAFF. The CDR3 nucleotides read TGTGCCAGCAGCCGAGATGAGGCGAGGGGGACTGAAGCTTTCTTT.

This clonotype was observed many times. The CDR3 DNA sequence: TGTGCCAGCAGCTCGGTAGACTACGAGCAGTACTTC. Amino acid sequence: CASSSVDYEQYF. The chain carries TRBV5-5 and TRBJ2-7; D not resolved. The CDR3 is 12 amino acids. Trimming shortened V by 3 bases and J by 3 bases, and 7 bases separated the two germline ends. The germline V gene has CDR1 SGHKS and CDR2 YYEKEE (reference sequence).

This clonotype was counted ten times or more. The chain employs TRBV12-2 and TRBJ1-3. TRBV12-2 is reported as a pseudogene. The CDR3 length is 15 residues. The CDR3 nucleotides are TGTGCAAGTCGCCTCGGCGGGCTTAATGGGAACACCATATATTTT. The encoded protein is CASRLGGLNGNTIYF.

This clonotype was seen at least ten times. Written as DNA, the CDR3 is TGTGCCAGCAGCTTGGGACAGGGGGAATGCAATGAGCAGTTCTTC. Amino acids: CASSLGQGECNEQFF. The chain joins TRBV7-4 to TRBJ2-1; TRBD1 aligns across 11 bases. Germline CDR1 SGHVT, CDR2 SQSDAQ. V was clipped by 3 bases and J by 6 bases; unmatched bases: 4. The CDR3 extends over 15 amino acids.

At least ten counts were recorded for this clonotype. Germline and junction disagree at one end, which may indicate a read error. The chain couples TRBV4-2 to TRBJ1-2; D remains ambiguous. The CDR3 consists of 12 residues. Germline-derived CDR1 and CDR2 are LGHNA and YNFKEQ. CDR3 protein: CASSQEISQTYF. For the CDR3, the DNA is TGTGCCAGCAGCCAAGAGATATCGCAGACTTACTTC.

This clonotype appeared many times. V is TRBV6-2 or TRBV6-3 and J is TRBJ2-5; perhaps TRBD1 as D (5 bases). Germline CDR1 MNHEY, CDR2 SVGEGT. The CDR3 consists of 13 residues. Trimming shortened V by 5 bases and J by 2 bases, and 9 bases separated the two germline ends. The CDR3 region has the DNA TGTGCCAGCAGTAGGGGCAAACAAGAGACCCAGTACTTC. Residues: CASSRGKQETQYF.

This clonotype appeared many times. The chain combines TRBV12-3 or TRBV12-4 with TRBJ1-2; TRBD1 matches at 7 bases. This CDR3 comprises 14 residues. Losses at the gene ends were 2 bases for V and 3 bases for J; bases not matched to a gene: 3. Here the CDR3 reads CASSLRGGHYGYTF. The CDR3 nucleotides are TGTGCCAGCAGTTTAAGAGGGGGCCACTATGGCTACACCTTC.

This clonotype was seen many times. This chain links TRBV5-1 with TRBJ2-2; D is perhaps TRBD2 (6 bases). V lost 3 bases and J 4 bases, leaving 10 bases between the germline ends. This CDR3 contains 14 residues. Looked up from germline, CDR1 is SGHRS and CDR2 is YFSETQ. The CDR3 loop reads CASSWGDGTGELFF. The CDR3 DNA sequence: TGCGCCAGCAGCTGGGGGGACGGCACCGGGGAGCTGTTTTTT.

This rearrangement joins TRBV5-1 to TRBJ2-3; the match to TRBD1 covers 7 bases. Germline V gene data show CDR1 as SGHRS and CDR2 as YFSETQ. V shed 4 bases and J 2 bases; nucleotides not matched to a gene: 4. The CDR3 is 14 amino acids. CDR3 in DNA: TGCGCCAGCAGCCGGGACAGCGTCACAGATACGCAGTATTTT. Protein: CASSRDSVTDTQYF.

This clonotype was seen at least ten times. Written as DNA, the CDR3 is TGCAGTGCGCAACAGGATTCCTACGAGCAGTACTTC. The encoded protein is CSAQQDSYEQYF. This sequence joins TRBV20-1 and TRBJ2-7; tentative D call: TRBD1 (5 bases). The CDR3 is 12 amino acids. CDR1 DFQATT and CDR2 SNEGSKA come from the germline V gene (reference sequence). V was trimmed by 6 bases and J by 1 base, leaving 10 bases between them.

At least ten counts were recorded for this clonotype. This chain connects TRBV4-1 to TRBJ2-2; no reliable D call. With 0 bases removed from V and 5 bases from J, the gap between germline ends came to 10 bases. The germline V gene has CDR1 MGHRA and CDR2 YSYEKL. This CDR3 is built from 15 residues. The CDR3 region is CASSQERMGTGELFF. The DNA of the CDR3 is TGCGCCAGCAGCCAAGAGCGAATGGGGACCGGGGAGCTGTTTTTT.

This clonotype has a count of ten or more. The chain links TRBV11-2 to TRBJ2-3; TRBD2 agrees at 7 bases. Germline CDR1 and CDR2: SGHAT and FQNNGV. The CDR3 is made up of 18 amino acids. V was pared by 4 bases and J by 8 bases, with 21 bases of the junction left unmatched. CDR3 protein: CASSSPDGLPGGWGTQYF. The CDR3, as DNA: TGTGCCAGCAGCTCGCCGGATGGGCTACCGGGGGGTTGGGGTACGCAGTATTTT.

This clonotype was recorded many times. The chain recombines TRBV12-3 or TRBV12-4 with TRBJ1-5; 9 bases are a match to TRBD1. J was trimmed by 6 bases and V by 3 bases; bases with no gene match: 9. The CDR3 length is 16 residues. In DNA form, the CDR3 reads TGTGCCAGCAGTTTCCGGGACAGGGAGGGGAGTCAGCCCCAGCATTTT. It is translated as CASSFRDREGSQPQHF.

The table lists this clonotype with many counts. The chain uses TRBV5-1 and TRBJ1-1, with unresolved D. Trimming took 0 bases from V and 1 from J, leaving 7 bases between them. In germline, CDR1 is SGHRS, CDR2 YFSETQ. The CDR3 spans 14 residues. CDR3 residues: CASSLVGANTEAFF. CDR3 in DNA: TGCGCCAGCAGCTTGGTCGGAGCGAACACTGAAGCTTTCTTT.

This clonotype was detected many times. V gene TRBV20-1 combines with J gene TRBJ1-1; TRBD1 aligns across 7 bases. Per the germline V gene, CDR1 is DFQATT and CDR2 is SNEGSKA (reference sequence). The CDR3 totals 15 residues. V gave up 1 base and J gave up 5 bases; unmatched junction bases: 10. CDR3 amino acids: CSARGQGKGETEAFF. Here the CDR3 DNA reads TGCAGTGCTAGAGGACAGGGCAAGGGAGAAACTGAAGCTTTCTTT.

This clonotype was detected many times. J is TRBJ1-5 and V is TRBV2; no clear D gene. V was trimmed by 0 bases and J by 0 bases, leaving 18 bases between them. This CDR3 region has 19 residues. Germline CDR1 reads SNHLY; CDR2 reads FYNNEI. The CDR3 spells CASSEALLSQEYSNQPQHF. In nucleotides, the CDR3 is TGTGCCAGCAGTGAAGCGCTTCTCTCGCAGGAATATAGCAATCAGCCCCAGCATTTT.

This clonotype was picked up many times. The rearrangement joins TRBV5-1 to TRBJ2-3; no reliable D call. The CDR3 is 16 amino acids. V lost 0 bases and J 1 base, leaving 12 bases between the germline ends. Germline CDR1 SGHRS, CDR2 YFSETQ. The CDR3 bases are TGCGCCAGCAGCTTGGTTTTATCCAGCGGCACAGATACGCAGTATTTT. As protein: CASSLVLSSGTDTQYF.

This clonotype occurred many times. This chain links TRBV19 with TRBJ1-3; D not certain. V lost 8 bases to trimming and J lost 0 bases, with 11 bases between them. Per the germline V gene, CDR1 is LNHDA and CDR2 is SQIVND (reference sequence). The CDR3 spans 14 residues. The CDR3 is CASGGGYSGNTIYF. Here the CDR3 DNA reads TGTGCCAGTGGAGGTGGATACTCTGGAAACACCATATATTTT.